These 5 T cell receptor beta chains were all obtained from the same sample, sequenced in a study of shared clonotypes between healthy human individuals. Produced via immunoSEQ multiplex PCR; TCRdb's table is partial and in-frame only. The sample consists of 550,000 to 850,000 clones, over 65% of them appearing once. The sequencing input was memory CD4+ T cells sorted from blood. Subset defined: CD45RA-negative fraction. The receptor source for this set is a woman aged 30 to 39 in good health.

The rearrangement joins TRBV5-5 to TRBJ1-3; D call uncertain. Germline V lookup: CDR1 SGHKS, CDR2 YYEKEE (reference sequence). This CDR3 has 19 amino acids. The V end was cut by 0 bases, the J end by 0 bases, with 19 bases between. CDR3 residues: CASSLVLLSTAISGNTIYF. The CDR3 bases are TGTGCCAGCAGCTTGGTGCTGCTTTCGACCGCCATCTCTGGAAACACCATATATTTT.

This clone was counted between two and nine times. The V and J genes are TRBV11-2 and TRBJ2-7, with 10 nucleotides matching TRBD2. Germline assignment: CDR1 SGHAT and CDR2 FQNNGV. This CDR3 comprises 16 residues. With 5 bases clipped from V and 3 bases from J, the junction kept 10 bases outside the gene matches. CDR3 sequence: CASSRRTSGSIYEQYF. CDR3 coding DNA: TGTGCCAGCAGCAGAAGGACTAGCGGTTCCATCTACGAGCAGTACTTC.

For this clone: This specimen includes other DNA sequences encoding the same CDR3. V usage is TRBV11-2 and J usage is TRBJ2-3; D gene uncertain. The CDR3 is made up of 12 amino acids. V dropped 2 bases and J dropped 4 bases, with 4 bases sitting between them. Per germline, CDR1 SGHAT and CDR2 FQNNGV. CDR3 DNA sequence: TGTGCCAGCAGCTTAAGGGCAGATACGCAGTATTTT. Its translation is CASSLRADTQYF.

The chain uses TRBV2 and TRBJ2-1; TRBD2 might be the D (6 bases). Trimming removed 5 bases from V and 10 bases from J, with 12 bases in between. CDR1 and CDR2 (germline): SNHLY, FYNNEI. CDR3 length equals 12 residues. The CDR3 bases are TGTGCCAGCAGTCCTGAGGGAGGCGAGCAGTTCTTC. It codes for CASSPEGGEQFF.

In this sample, this clone turned up a few times. The rearrangement uses TRBV28 and TRBJ2-2; perhaps TRBD1 as D (5 bases). Germline V gene sequence: CDR1 MDHEN, CDR2 SYDVKM. The CDR3 runs 14 residues. Trimming took off 7 bases at V and 0 bases at J, with 9 bases between the two ends. The CDR3 DNA is TGTGCCAGCAAGGGGAAGCCGAACACCGGGGAGCTGTTTTTT. Translation gives CASKGKPNTGELFF.